The entry below gives a single T cell receptor beta chain sequence along with its context. The antigen is unknown. V was trimmed by 5 bases and J by 0 bases, leaving 12 bases between them. The CDR3 loop spans 15 amino acids. Germline-derived CDR1 and CDR2 are SEHNR and FQNEAQ (reference sequence). CD45RO-negative CD8 cells positively selected for CCR7 made up the naive population, which excluded terminally differentiated effector memory CD45RA+ cells. This sample was included in a study of shared clonotypes between healthy human individuals. Study-level results: A reduction in generation probabilities was seen for non-shared clonotypes relative to those shared by all four donors. At large depth, rarefaction still showed sorted-subset sequencing to be incomplete.

Clones were read by immunoSEQ multiplex PCR, and TCRdb kept only the in-frame ones, dropping some. The sample has about 2 million clones, around 96% seen once. The clonotype originates from a man between 18 and 29 years old in good health. The sample taken for sequencing was naive CD8+ T cells sorted from blood. The rearrangement links TRBV7-9 to TRBJ2-3; D gene unclear. The CDR3 coding sequence is TGTGCCAGCAGCCCGGACGCCTCTAGCACAGATACGCAGTATTTT. Its translation: CASSPDASSTDTQYF.